Following are 7 T cell receptor beta chains from one sample sequenced in a study of pediatric ulcerative colitis. The data were produced by immunoSEQ multiplex PCR, yet TCRdb's version contains in-frame clones alone and is incomplete. This sample has about 22,000 clones, with 71% found just once. One to two pinch biopsies were taken from the rectum during colonoscopy. Sequencing was carried out using gut tissue. The receptors here all came from a boy between 10 and 17 years old with severe ulcerative colitis.

This clone was observed a few times. The V and J genes are TRBV2 and TRBJ1-6; D call uncertain. V was trimmed by 6 bases and J by 7 bases, leaving 7 bases between them. Germline CDR1 and CDR2: SNHLY and FYNNEI. The CDR3 length is 12 residues. The CDR3 DNA is TGTGCCAGCAGGGGTTCGAATTCACCCCTCCACTTT. It encodes CASRGSNSPLHF.

The rearrangement joins TRBV30 to TRBJ1-2; unclear D gene. The CDR3 covers 12 residues. Germline-derived CDR1 and CDR2 are GTSNPN and SVGIG (reference sequence). V lost 0 bases and J lost 8, with 10 bases in between. CDR3 bases: TGTGCCTGGAGTGTAGGCTTCGGGGGCTACACCTTC. Translating it yields CAWSVGFGGYTF.

The chain is built from TRBV2 and TRBJ2-2; TRBD1 matches 7 bases. The CDR3 totals 15 residues. The V segment lost 3 bases and the J segment 7 bases; nucleotides outside the gene matches: 8. Germline CDR1 is SNHLY and CDR2 is FYNNEI. In DNA form, the CDR3 reads TGTGCCAGCAGTGAGGCCGGACAGGTTATCGGGGAGCTGTTTTTT. Amino acids: CASSEAGQVIGELFF.

This chain connects TRBV29-1 to TRBJ1-1, with a tentative D call TRBD1 (6 bases). This CDR3 spans 12 amino acids. The V and J ends lost 8 bases and 6 bases respectively, with 16 bases between them. Germline V gene lookup returns CDR1 SQVTM and CDR2 ANQGSEA. CDR3 in DNA: TGCAGCTCCAGAGGAGGGGGGGCTGAAGCTTTCTTT. Translation: CSSRGGGAEAFF. Full variable domain (outside the CDR3, taken from reference TRBV29-1 and TRBJ1-1): SAVISQKPSRDICQRGTSLTIQCQVDSQVTMMFWYRQQPGQSLTLIATANQGSEATYESGFVIDKFPISRPNLTFSTLTVSNMSPEDSSIYLCSSRGGGAEAFFGQGTRLTVV.

J is TRBJ2-7 and V is TRBV12-5; D might be TRBD2 (5 bases). This CDR3 is 13 amino acids long. Trimming shortened V by 5 bases and J by 3 bases, and 11 bases separated the two germline ends. Looked up from germline, CDR1 is LGHNT and CDR2 is FRNRAP. CDR3 in DNA: TGTGCTAGTGGTCCCCGGGGAGACTACGAGCAGTACTTC. As protein: CASGPRGDYEQYF.

The chain employs TRBV7-8 and TRBJ1-6; no firm D call. The CDR3 length is 13 residues. V lost 3 bases, J lost 10 bases, and 10 bases lay in between. Germline-derived CDR1 and CDR2 are SGHVS and FQNEAQ. The CDR3 loop reads CASSLAHGSPLHF. In DNA form, the CDR3 reads TGTGCCAGCAGCTTGGCGCACGGATCACCCCTCCACTTT.

Remarks on this clone: Other DNA sequences in this specimen translate into the identical CDR3. V is TRBV2 and J is TRBJ1-2; no definite D call. CDR1 SNHLY and CDR2 FYNNEI come from the germline V gene. This CDR3 has 13 residues. Trimming took off 3 bases at V and 2 bases at J, with 7 bases between the two ends. The CDR3 DNA follows: TGTGCCAGCAGTGAGGGCCGGAACTATGGCTACACCTTC. It specifies CASSEGRNYGYTF.